Below are 18 T cell receptor beta chains sequenced from a single sample in a study of T cell responses to AZD1222 COVID-19 vaccine. The protocol was immunoSEQ multiplex PCR, while the TCRdb copy is restricted to in-frame clones and leaves out a portion. The sample shows 80,000 to 130,000 clones, 87% of them seen only once. This material consisted of peripheral blood, taken on day 0 of AZD1222 vaccination. These receptors were collected from an adult in good health.

The V and J genes are TRBV6-1 and TRBJ1-2; D gene unclear. CDR3 length: 16 residues. Germline V gene sequence: CDR1 MNHNS, CDR2 SASEGT. V lost 2 bases, J lost 4 bases, and 17 bases lay in between. The CDR3 spells CASSETGRQLFYGYTF. The DNA of the CDR3 is TGTGCCAGCAGTGAAACCGGGCGCCAACTCTTCTATGGCTACACCTTC.

V and J are TRBV4-1 and TRBJ1-2; possible D gene TRBD1, 5 bases. V was shortened by 1 base and J by 5 bases, with 11 bases between the two germline ends. CDR1 is MGHRA and CDR2 is YSYEKL in the germline V gene. There are 14 residues in the CDR3. CDR3 DNA sequence: TGCGCCAGCAGCCAAGGCCAGGGAGAGTATGGCTACACCTTC. Amino acids: CASSQGQGEYGYTF.

The chain carries TRBV9 and TRBJ1-5; the D gene is possibly TRBD1 (6 bases). Per germline, CDR1 SGDLS and CDR2 YYNGEE. V was pared by 0 bases and J by 6 bases, with 13 bases between. This CDR3 contains 15 residues. CDR3 in DNA: TGTGCCAGCAGCGTAGGAGGGGGGGTTGGTCAGCCCCAGCATTTT. It encodes CASSVGGGVGQPQHF.

Only one count was recorded for this clone. The junction departs from the called germline gene at one end, perhaps through a read error. This chain joins TRBV10-3 and TRBJ1-2, with 9 bases fitting TRBD1. CDR1 ENHRY and CDR2 SYGVKD come from the germline V gene. The CDR3 covers 12 residues. CDR3 in DNA: TGTGCCACCGGACCGGGACAGGGCCCTATACGCTTC. Residues: CATGPGQGPIRF.

This chain connects TRBV6-6 to TRBJ2-7; 10 bases agree with TRBD1. The CDR3 loop spans 14 amino acids. The J segment lost 7 bases and the V segment lost 6 bases, leaving 9 bases of the junction unmatched. Germline V gene lookup returns CDR1 MNHNY and CDR2 SVGAGI (reference sequence). In DNA form, the CDR3 reads TGTGCCAGCAGGGTCGGGACAGGGGTAGAGGAGCAGTACTTC. Residues: CASRVGTGVEEQYF.

The rearrangement uses TRBV7-2 and TRBJ1-3, with D tentatively TRBD1 (5 bases). Trimming left V 4 bases short and J 0 bases short, with 16 bases between. Germline V gives CDR1 SGHTA, CDR2 FQGNSA. This CDR3 contains 17 residues. CDR3 residues: CASSSGMGGGSGNTIYF. DNA for the CDR3: TGTGCCAGCAGCTCGGGAATGGGCGGGGGCTCTGGAAACACCATATATTTT.

This sequence joins TRBV6-1 and TRBJ1-5, with a possible D match to TRBD1 (6 bases). In germline, CDR1 is MNHNS, CDR2 SASEGT. Trimming shortened V by 3 bases and J by 4 bases, and 13 bases separated the two germline ends. CDR3 length equals 15 residues. The CDR3 is CASSEQGQLNQPQHF. As DNA, the CDR3 is TGTGCCAGCAGTGAGCAGGGGCAATTGAATCAGCCCCAGCATTTT.

V gene TRBV19 combines with J gene TRBJ1-5, with 7 positions matching TRBD1. CDR1 and CDR2 (germline): LNHDA, SQIVND (reference sequence). Unmatched junction bases numbered 14, after V lost 1 base and J lost 2 bases. The CDR3 length is 19 residues. CDR3: CASSIGVSMGQRRNQPQHF. For the CDR3, the DNA is TGTGCCAGTAGTATAGGAGTATCTATGGGACAGCGACGCAATCAGCCCCAGCATTTT.

J is TRBJ1-1 and V is TRBV7-2; weak D call: TRBD1 (5 bases). V shed 5 bases and J shed 0 bases, with 13 bases lying between them. The length of the CDR3 is 15 residues. Germline V gene sequence: CDR1 SGHTA, CDR2 FQGNSA. The CDR3 sequence: CASSKEGTVNTEAFF. The CDR3 nucleotides are TGTGCCAGCAGCAAAGAAGGGACGGTGAACACTGAAGCTTTCTTT.

The V gene is TRBV6-6, the J gene TRBJ1-2; TRBD1 aligns across 7 bases. The V segment lost 11 bases and the J segment 8 bases; nucleotides outside the gene matches: 14. CDR1 and CDR2 from the germline V gene are MNHNY and SVGAGI (reference sequence). The CDR3 runs 13 residues. The CDR3 reads CAGRQGTSWGYTF. Written as DNA, the CDR3 is TGTGCCGGACGACAGGGAACCTCTTGGGGCTACACCTTC.

The chain joins TRBV2 to TRBJ2-3, with D hard to call. This CDR3 contains 11 residues. From germline, CDR1 is SNHLY and CDR2 FYNNEI. Trimming left V 6 bases short and J 6 bases short, with 7 bases between. Here the CDR3 reads CASRQWDTQYF. CDR3 DNA sequence: TGTGCCAGCAGGCAGTGGGATACGCAGTATTTT.

This clone was observed once. This chain uses TRBV6-6 with TRBJ1-5; a weak D match, TRBD1 (5 bases). The CDR3 sequence is 12 residues long. The V gene lost 8 bases and the J gene lost 2 bases, with 7 bases spanning the gap. Germline V gives CDR1 MNHNY, CDR2 SVGAGI (reference sequence). This CDR3 is CASRGGNQPQHF. CDR3 coding DNA: TGTGCCAGCCGAGGGGGCAATCAGCCCCAGCATTTT.

This sequence joins TRBV2 and TRBJ1-5; D perhaps matches TRBD1 (5 bases). In germline, CDR1 is SNHLY, CDR2 FYNNEI. V shed 3 bases and J shed 3 bases, with 9 bases lying between them. The CDR3 is made up of 14 amino acids. CDR3 DNA: TGTGCCAGCAGTGACGGGGGATACAATCAGCCCCAGCATTTT. It codes for CASSDGGYNQPQHF.

The V gene is TRBV5-5, the J gene TRBJ2-7; possible D gene TRBD2, 6 bases. V was clipped by 5 bases and J by 2 bases, with 17 bases between them. CDR3 length: 15 residues. Germline CDR1 and CDR2: SGHKS and YYEKEE (reference sequence). The CDR3 loop reads CASSRWRGRAYEQYF. Written as DNA, the CDR3 is TGTGCCAGCAGTAGATGGCGGGGAAGGGCCTACGAGCAGTACTTC.

CDR3 DNA: TGTGCCAGCAGCCAAGATGGGGGGGGAGCCGGGGAGCTGTTTTTT. Translated: CASSQDGGGAGELFF. The chain couples TRBV3-1 (or the pseudogene TRBV3-2) to TRBJ2-2, with 7 bases matching TRBD2. CDR1 and CDR2 from the germline V gene are LGHDT and YNNKEL (reference sequence). The CDR3 is 15 amino acids. Trimming removed 0 bases from V and 6 bases from J; junction bases left unmatched: 4.

This clone was observed a few times. The CDR3 sequence: CASSFNRGTYNSPLHF. The DNA of the CDR3 is TGTGCCAGCAGCTTTAACAGGGGGACCTATAATTCACCCCTCCACTTT. The chain couples TRBV5-4 to TRBJ1-6; 8 bases are shared with TRBD1. Germline V gives CDR1 SGHNT, CDR2 YYREEE (reference sequence). The CDR3 length is 16 residues. Unmatched junction bases numbered 3, after V lost 2 bases and J lost 2 bases.

The chain recombines TRBV9 with TRBJ2-1; D is possibly TRBD1 (5 bases). Trimming removed 0 bases at V and 9 bases at J, with 10 bases between. The CDR3 is 13 residues long. The germline CDR1 and CDR2 sequences are SGDLS and YYNGEE. CDR3 sequence reads: CASSVAGSIEQFF. CDR3 nucleotides: TGTGCCAGCAGCGTAGCAGGGTCTATTGAGCAGTTCTTC.

This chain links TRBV3-1 (or the pseudogene TRBV3-2) with TRBJ1-1, with D unresolved. Per the germline V gene, CDR1 is LGHDT and CDR2 is YNNKEL (reference sequence). V was pared by 4 bases and J by 1 base, with 13 bases between. The CDR3 covers 15 residues. The CDR3 nucleotides read TGTGCCAGCAGCCCCGTGATGGCGAGGAACACTGAAGCTTTCTTT. Its protein is CASSPVMARNTEAFF.